This T cell receptor (beta chain) was identified in a study of blood T cell repertoires in COVID-19. For the study at large: The origin of the acute and convalescent COVID-19 samples was the United States, Italy and Spain.

Repertoires were generated with immunoSEQ multiplex PCR, while TCRdb's copy carries only in-frame clones and drops some. The sample carries approximately 230,000 clones, 70% to 85% recorded once. From germline, CDR1 is LNHDA and CDR2 SQIVND (reference sequence). J lost 0 bases, V lost 8 bases, and 4 bases had no gene match. This CDR3 region has 14 residues. This clone was seen only once. Sequenced: peripheral blood. This TCR derives from a woman of 80 years or more with active or convalescent COVID-19. The chain has TRBV19 and TRBJ1-5; TRBD1 aligns across 7 bases. The DNA of the CDR3 is TGTGCCAGTGGACAGGTCCTTAGCAATCAGCCCCAGCATTTT. Translating gives CASGQVLSNQPQHF.